Listed below are T cell receptor beta chains from one sample, sequenced in a study of early T cells in non-severe SARS-CoV-2 infection. Using its own MiXCR run on the 5' RACE reads, TCRdb lists one record per CDR3 protein. The repertoire has tens of thousands of distinct CDR3 sequences, roughly 17% of them found once; the top ten carry approximately 5.1%. The specimen was whole blood, collected at baseline. All receptors come from an adult who was a healthcare worker with PCR-confirmed SARS-CoV-2 infection or an uninfected control (not recorded which). The CDR3 runs from the conserved cysteine through the conserved F or W. The order of the fields is D gene, V gene, J gene, clone size, CDR3 protein, CDR3 DNA. A D gene is named only where the DNA matches it firmly. Expanded clones are given a class, and other clones once, few, many or no size at all.

d_call: NA
v_call: TRBV11-2
j_call: TRBJ1-5
clone_size: few
cdr3_aa: CASSLGPQGPQHF
cdr3_nt: TGTGCCAGCAGCTTAGGACCCCAAGGGCCCCAGCATTTT

d_call: TRBD1
v_call: TRBV6-6
j_call: TRBJ1-2
clone_size: few
cdr3_aa: CASSPGGAGGYTF
cdr3_nt: TGTGCCAGCAGCCCAGGGGGCGCGGGTGGCTACACCTTC

d_call: TRBD1
v_call: TRBV9
j_call: TRBJ1-1
clone_size: NA
cdr3_aa: CASSSDGQGTEAFF
cdr3_nt: TGTGCCAGCAGCTCCGACGGACAGGGCACTGAAGCTTTCTTT

d_call: NA
v_call: TRBV7-9
j_call: TRBJ1-3
clone_size: NA
cdr3_aa: CASSTSSGVRNTIYF
cdr3_nt: TGTGCCAGCAGCACTTCTTCAGGGGTTAGAAACACCATATATTTT

d_call: NA
v_call: TRBV2
j_call: TRBJ2-7
clone_size: many
cdr3_aa: CASSESAATTYEQYF
cdr3_nt: TGTGCCAGCAGTGAATCGGCAGCTACAACCTACGAGCAGTACTTC

d_call: NA
v_call: TRBV6-5
j_call: TRBJ2-7
clone_size: many
cdr3_aa: CASIGGSYEQYF
cdr3_nt: TGTGCCAGCATAGGAGGGTCCTACGAGCAGTACTTC

d_call: NA
v_call: TRBV5-4
j_call: TRBJ2-1
clone_size: NA
cdr3_aa: CASSFDAYNEQFF
cdr3_nt: TGTGCCAGCAGCTTTGACGCGTACAATGAGCAGTTCTTC

d_call: NA
v_call: TRBV2
j_call: TRBJ2-2
clone_size: NA
cdr3_aa: CASSALRPLTGELFF
cdr3_nt: TGTGCCAGCAGTGCATTGCGTCCTCTTACCGGGGAGCTGTTTTTT

d_call: TRBD2
v_call: TRBV3-1
j_call: TRBJ2-5
clone_size: few
cdr3_aa: CATRLAGQETQYF
cdr3_nt: TGTGCCACCCGACTAGCGGGACAAGAGACCCAGTACTTC

d_call: NA
v_call: TRBV28
j_call: TRBJ2-7
clone_size: few
cdr3_aa: CASSSPWGQGTSYEQYF
cdr3_nt: TGTGCCAGCAGTTCACCCTGGGGGCAGGGTACCTCCTACGAGCAGTACTTC

d_call: NA
v_call: TRBV25-1
j_call: TRBJ1-5
clone_size: NA
cdr3_aa: CASSDGIHQPQHF
cdr3_nt: TGTGCCAGCAGTGATGGGATCCATCAGCCCCAGCATTTT

d_call: TRBD1
v_call: TRBV10-3
j_call: TRBJ2-2
clone_size: few
cdr3_aa: CAISESLDRAPKELFF
cdr3_nt: TGTGCCATCAGTGAGTCCCTGGACAGGGCCCCCAAGGAGCTGTTTTTT

d_call: NA
v_call: TRBV11-1
j_call: TRBJ2-1
clone_size: few
cdr3_aa: CASSFINNEQFF
cdr3_nt: TGTGCCAGCAGCTTTATCAACAATGAGCAGTTCTTC

d_call: TRBD1
v_call: TRBV2
j_call: TRBJ2-7
clone_size: NA
cdr3_aa: CASSPQGAGPSSYEQYF
cdr3_nt: TGTGCCAGCAGTCCACAGGGGGCCGGTCCCAGCTCCTACGAGCAGTACTTC

d_call: NA
v_call: TRBV12-3/TRBV12-4
j_call: TRBJ2-5
clone_size: many
cdr3_aa: CASSWRAESETQYF
cdr3_nt: TGTGCCAGCAGTTGGAGAGCGGAGTCGGAGACCCAGTACTTC

d_call: NA
v_call: TRBV5-5
j_call: TRBJ2-7
clone_size: few
cdr3_aa: CASSPRPDPSYEQYF
cdr3_nt: TGTGCCAGCAGCCCCCGACCTGACCCCTCCTACGAGCAGTACTTC

d_call: TRBD1
v_call: TRBV7-6
j_call: TRBJ2-2
clone_size: many
cdr3_aa: CASSYYRGPGELFF
cdr3_nt: TGTGCCAGCAGCTACTACAGGGGGCCCGGGGAGCTGTTTTTT

d_call: TRBD1
v_call: TRBV6-6
j_call: TRBJ1-4
clone_size: NA
cdr3_aa: CASSHTGGPNEKLFF
cdr3_nt: TGTGCCAGCAGTCACACAGGGGGCCCCAATGAAAAACTGTTTTTT

d_call: NA
v_call: TRBV9
j_call: TRBJ2-1
clone_size: NA
cdr3_aa: CASSVVASDEQFF
cdr3_nt: TGTGCCAGCAGCGTAGTTGCAAGCGATGAGCAGTTCTTC

d_call: TRBD2
v_call: TRBV24-1
j_call: TRBJ2-1
clone_size: NA
cdr3_aa: CATSSLKTSGIRNEQFF
cdr3_nt: TGTGCCACCAGTTCCCTCAAAACTAGCGGGATACGGAATGAGCAGTTCTTC

d_call: TRBD1
v_call: TRBV5-1
j_call: TRBJ2-7
clone_size: NA
cdr3_aa: CASSLTGTGGYEQYF
cdr3_nt: TGCGCCAGCAGCTTGACCGGGACAGGGGGGTACGAGCAGTACTTC

d_call: NA
v_call: TRBV4-1
j_call: TRBJ1-2
clone_size: NA
cdr3_aa: CASSQENGRNYGYTF
cdr3_nt: TGCGCCAGCAGCCAAGAGAACGGCAGAAACTATGGCTACACCTTC

d_call: TRBD1
v_call: TRBV2
j_call: TRBJ2-7
clone_size: NA
cdr3_aa: CASRPGTDYEQYF
cdr3_nt: TGTGCCAGCAGGCCCGGGACAGACTACGAGCAGTACTTC

d_call: NA
v_call: TRBV3-1
j_call: TRBJ1-4
clone_size: NA
cdr3_aa: CASSQGGHNEKLFF
cdr3_nt: TGTGCCAGCAGCCAAGGCGGCCATAATGAAAAACTGTTTTTT

d_call: NA
v_call: TRBV6-2/TRBV6-3
j_call: TRBJ2-7
clone_size: NA
cdr3_aa: CASSSGTPPYEQYF
cdr3_nt: TGTGCCAGCAGCTCCGGGACTCCTCCCTACGAGCAGTACTTC

d_call: NA
v_call: TRBV4-3
j_call: TRBJ2-1
clone_size: many
cdr3_aa: CASSQARHEEQFF
cdr3_nt: TGCGCCAGCAGCCAAGCCCGCCACGAGGAGCAGTTCTTC

d_call: NA
v_call: TRBV20-1
j_call: TRBJ1-1
clone_size: few
cdr3_aa: CSASRAGNTEAFF
cdr3_nt: TGCAGTGCCTCCAGGGCAGGGAACACTGAAGCTTTCTTT

d_call: NA
v_call: TRBV6-1
j_call: TRBJ1-3
clone_size: few
cdr3_aa: CASRRTGPRGNTIYF
cdr3_nt: TGTGCCAGCAGGCGCACAGGGCCGAGAGGAAACACCATATATTTT

d_call: TRBD2
v_call: TRBV7-8
j_call: TRBJ2-2
clone_size: NA
cdr3_aa: CASSLVTAGANTGELFF
cdr3_nt: TGTGCCAGCAGCTTAGTAACGGCGGGAGCGAACACCGGGGAGCTGTTTTTT

d_call: NA
v_call: TRBV9
j_call: TRBJ2-3
clone_size: few
cdr3_aa: CASSAKLDTDTQYF
cdr3_nt: TGTGCCAGCAGCGCCAAGCTTGACACAGATACGCAGTATTTT

d_call: NA
v_call: TRBV9
j_call: TRBJ2-1
clone_size: few
cdr3_aa: CASSVEGSYNEQFF
cdr3_nt: TGTGCCAGCAGCGTAGAGGGCTCCTACAATGAGCAGTTCTTC

d_call: TRBD2
v_call: TRBV30
j_call: TRBJ2-5
clone_size: many
cdr3_aa: CAWSLTSGRASGQETQYF
cdr3_nt: TGTGCCTGGAGTCTGACTAGCGGGAGGGCCTCGGGGCAAGAGACCCAGTACTTC

d_call: NA
v_call: TRBV19
j_call: TRBJ1-6
clone_size: NA
cdr3_aa: CASNARDSPLHF
cdr3_nt: TGTGCCAGTAATGCGAGGGATTCACCCCTCCACTTT

d_call: NA
v_call: TRBV7-9
j_call: TRBJ2-1
clone_size: NA
cdr3_aa: CASSSRKFSQTYNEQFF
cdr3_nt: TGTGCCAGCAGCTCCAGGAAATTCTCGCAAACCTACAATGAGCAGTTCTTC

d_call: NA
v_call: TRBV21-1
j_call: TRBJ2-3
clone_size: NA
cdr3_aa: CASSKGAQGSTDTQYF
cdr3_nt: TGTGCCAGCAGCAAAGGGGCGCAGGGTAGCACAGATACGCAGTATTTT

d_call: NA
v_call: TRBV20-1
j_call: TRBJ1-1
clone_size: few
cdr3_aa: CSAPLLGHWDTEAFF
cdr3_nt: TGCAGTGCTCCCCTTTTAGGGCACTGGGACACTGAAGCTTTCTTT

d_call: NA
v_call: TRBV10-2
j_call: TRBJ2-1
clone_size: few
cdr3_aa: CASRRQAKEPKQFF
cdr3_nt: TGCGCCAGCAGGAGACAGGCGAAGGAACCCAAGCAGTTCTTC

d_call: NA
v_call: TRBV7-9
j_call: TRBJ1-3
clone_size: few
cdr3_aa: CASSTRDSGNTIYF
cdr3_nt: TGTGCCAGCAGCACCCGGGACTCTGGAAACACCATATATTTT

d_call: NA
v_call: TRBV9
j_call: TRBJ2-1
clone_size: many
cdr3_aa: CASSSNTGYGEQFF
cdr3_nt: TGTGCCAGCAGCTCAAATACAGGGTATGGTGAGCAGTTCTTC

d_call: NA
v_call: TRBV7-2
j_call: TRBJ2-5
clone_size: NA
cdr3_aa: CASSLKGIGQETQYF
cdr3_nt: TGTGCCAGCAGCTTAAAGGGCATCGGCCAAGAGACCCAGTACTTC

d_call: NA
v_call: TRBV12-3/TRBV12-4
j_call: TRBJ2-3
clone_size: few
cdr3_aa: CASSSRDTQYF
cdr3_nt: TGTGCCAGCAGTTCAAGAGATACGCAGTATTTT

d_call: NA
v_call: TRBV20-1
j_call: TRBJ2-3
clone_size: many
cdr3_aa: CSARSGVITDTQYF
cdr3_nt: TGCAGTGCTAGGTCCGGGGTTATCACAGATACGCAGTATTTT

d_call: NA
v_call: TRBV12-3/TRBV12-4
j_call: TRBJ2-3
clone_size: NA
cdr3_aa: CASSPMMGSAQDTQYF
cdr3_nt: TGTGCCAGCAGCCCCATGATGGGATCGGCCCAAGATACGCAGTATTTT

d_call: NA
v_call: TRBV25-1
j_call: TRBJ2-1
clone_size: many
cdr3_aa: CASSGQTAKQFF
cdr3_nt: TGTGCCAGCAGTGGACAGACAGCGAAGCAGTTCTTC